Listed here are 3 T cell receptor beta chains from one sample, sequenced in a study of blood T cell repertoires in COVID-19. Here immunoSEQ multiplex PCR was the method, and the copy in TCRdb shows in-frame clones only, minus some. The table has just over 150,000 clones, approximately 79% seen once. The sequenced material came from peripheral blood. These receptors were obtained from a woman aged 40 to 50 with COVID-19, enrolled during active disease.

This sequence joins TRBV5-4 and TRBJ2-4; no clear D gene. The CDR3 spans 14 residues. The V and J ends lost 4 bases and 2 bases respectively, with 10 bases between them. The germline CDR1 and CDR2 sequences are SGHNT and YYREEE (reference sequence). CDR3 in amino acids: CASSPTVSKNIQYF. CDR3 DNA: TGTGCCAGCAGCCCCACAGTGTCCAAAAACATTCAGTACTTC. Using reference TRBV5-4 and TRBJ2-4 for the parts outside the CDR3, the full variable domain is ETGVTQSPTHLIKTRGQQVTLRCSSQSGHNTVSWYQQALGQGPQFIFQYYREEENGRGNFPPRFSGLQFPNYSSELNVNALELDDSALYLCASSPTVSKNIQYFGAGTRLSVL.

CDR3 DNA sequence: TGTGCCAGCAGCTTAATTCTAGGAGGTGGGGAGCAGTTCTTC. Translation gives CASSLILGGGEQFF. The J gene is TRBJ2-1, the V gene TRBV11-1; possibly TRBD2 for D (5 bases). From germline, CDR1 is SGHAT and CDR2 FQDESV (reference sequence). V was trimmed by 2 bases and J by 10 bases, leaving 15 bases between them. The CDR3 runs to 14 residues.

The rearrangement joins TRBV11-2 to TRBJ2-2, with a weak D call TRBD2 (5 bases). The V gene lost 5 bases and the J gene lost 3 bases, with 13 bases spanning the gap. This CDR3 comprises 15 residues. In germline, CDR1 is SGHAT, CDR2 FQNNGV. The CDR3 loop is CASSKTAGDTGELFF. In DNA form, the CDR3 reads TGTGCCAGCAGCAAGACCGCCGGGGACACCGGGGAGCTGTTTTTT.